Following are 26 T cell receptor beta chains from one sample sequenced in a study of blood T cell repertoires in COVID-19. Clones were sequenced by immunoSEQ multiplex PCR, and TCRdb holds only the in-frame ones, with some missing. The sample comprises 250,000 to 350,000 clones, around 87% of which are singletons, and approximately 4% rests with the top ten. The sequencing sample was made of PBMCs or T cells enriched from blood (not recorded which). The receptors here all came from a woman between 18 and 29 years old with acute COVID-19.

The chain joins TRBV15 to TRBJ1-1; D perhaps matches TRBD1 (6 bases). The CDR3 loop spans 15 amino acids. Trimming shortened V by 1 base and J by 0 bases, and 9 bases separated the two germline ends. Germline CDR1 reads LNHNV; CDR2 reads YYDKDF (reference sequence). The chain's CDR3 is CATSRGQVMNTEAFF. DNA for the CDR3: TGTGCCACCAGCAGAGGACAGGTAATGAACACTGAAGCTTTCTTT.

This chain connects TRBV11-2 to TRBJ2-7, with 8 nucleotides matching TRBD2. The germline CDR1 and CDR2 sequences are SGHAT and FQNNGV. The CDR3 runs 16 residues. V trimming: 3 bases; J trimming: 0 bases; junction bases outside the gene matches: 7. The CDR3, as DNA: TGTGCCAGCAGCTTGGACGGGAGGGACCCCTCCTACGAGCAGTACTTC. This translates into CASSLDGRDPSYEQYF.

For this clone: At one end the junction does not follow the germline gene, possibly because of a read error. This chain connects TRBV7-9 to TRBJ1-1; no firm D call. The germline V gene encodes CDR1 SEHNR and CDR2 FQNEAQ (reference sequence). The CDR3 length is 13 residues. In nucleotides, the CDR3 is TGTGCCAGCAGCTTGTCCGGGAACGCTGAAGCTTTCTTT. Its protein product is CASSLSGNAEAFF.

The rearrangement uses TRBV11-2 and TRBJ1-3, with TRBD1 as a possible D gene (5 bases). The germline gives CDR1 SGHAT, CDR2 FQNNGV. The CDR3 covers 18 residues. Between the trimmed V and J ends, which lost 0 bases and 0 bases, there was a span of 15 bases. For the CDR3, the DNA is TGTGCCAGCAGCTTAGATTGGAGACAGCCAAGCTCTGGAAACACCATATATTTT. As protein: CASSLDWRQPSSGNTIYF.

V is TRBV27 and J is TRBJ1-2; weak D call: TRBD1 (5 bases). V lost 2 bases and J 2 bases, leaving 12 bases between the germline ends. The germline CDR1 and CDR2 sequences are MNHEY and SMNVEV (reference sequence). This CDR3 comprises 15 residues. The CDR3 sequence is CASSLLAPGNYGYTF. The CDR3 bases are TGTGCCAGCAGTTTACTGGCTCCAGGGAACTATGGCTACACCTTC.

The chain has TRBV7-9 and TRBJ2-5; 10 bases align to TRBD1. The germline CDR1 and CDR2 sequences are SEHNR and FQNEAQ (reference sequence). The J segment lost 5 bases and the V segment lost 3 bases, leaving 6 bases of the junction unmatched. The CDR3 extends over 15 amino acids. This CDR3 is CASSFGTGESETQYF. The CDR3 DNA is TGTGCCAGCAGCTTTGGGACAGGGGAATCGGAGACCCAGTACTTC.

The J gene is TRBJ2-7, the V gene TRBV23-1, with TRBD1 identical over 7 bases. TRBV23-1 is sorted into the ORF group, with uncertain function. CDR3 length equals 15 residues. Trimming took 2 bases from V and 4 from J; bases not matched to a gene: 8. The CDR3 bases are TGCGCCAGCAGTCAAAGACAGGGTGCGGCGTACGAGCAGTACTTC. It specifies CASSQRQGAAYEQYF.

The chain employs TRBV29-1 and TRBJ1-2; D remains ambiguous. Trimming shortened V by 6 bases and J by 6 bases, and 20 bases separated the two germline ends. The CDR3 loop spans 14 amino acids. Germline V gene sequence: CDR1 SQVTM, CDR2 ANQGSEA. The CDR3 region has the DNA TGCAGCGTCGAGGAGGGAACCACACCCGATGGCTACACCTTC. Translated, it gives CSVEEGTTPDGYTF.

The genes are TRBV5-5 and TRBJ1-1; D is possibly TRBD1 (6 bases). The CDR3 consists of 13 residues. Trimming pared 4 bases from V and 2 bases from J, leaving 9 bases between. CDR1 and CDR2 (germline): SGHKS, YYEKEE (reference sequence). The CDR3 sequence is CASSQQGNTEAFF. CDR3 in DNA: TGTGCCAGCAGCCAACAGGGTAACACTGAAGCTTTCTTT.

The chain links TRBV6-4 to TRBJ1-6; D ambiguous. Per the germline V gene, CDR1 is MRHNA and CDR2 is SNTAGT. The length of the CDR3 is 14 residues. V gave up 0 bases and J gave up 7 bases, with 7 bases separating them. Here the CDR3 reads CASSDSNRNSPLHF. Written as DNA, the CDR3 is TGTGCCAGCAGTGACTCGAACAGAAATTCACCCCTCCACTTT.

This chain connects TRBV18 to TRBJ2-5; D is uncertain. The V gene lost 0 bases and the J gene lost 1 base, with 6 bases spanning the gap. The V gene's germline CDR1 is KGHSH and CDR2 LQKENI. CDR3 length equals 14 residues. The CDR3: CASSPPAPQETQYF. The CDR3 DNA follows: TGTGCCAGCTCACCACCGGCCCCCCAAGAGACCCAGTACTTC.

The chain employs TRBV5-4 and TRBJ2-1; D not certain. The CDR3 length is 14 residues. V lost 0 bases, J lost 4 bases, and 8 bases lay in between. The germline V gene has CDR1 SGHNT and CDR2 YYREEE (reference sequence). The CDR3, as DNA: TGTGCCAGCAGCTTGGATCTCCTGTACAATGAGCAGTTCTTC. Its translation: CASSLDLLYNEQFF.

The V gene is TRBV4-1, the J gene TRBJ1-2; 12 bases fit TRBD1. The V gene's germline CDR1 is MGHRA and CDR2 YSYEKL. The CDR3 is 18 amino acids. V dropped 0 bases and J dropped 4; count of bases not matched to a gene: 9. The DNA of the CDR3 is TGCGCCAGCAGCCAAGAACGGGACAGGGGGCTGACCGTCTATGGCTACACCTTC. This sequence encodes CASSQERDRGLTVYGYTF.

The chain has TRBV4-1 and TRBJ2-7; 9 positions agree with TRBD1. This CDR3 has 14 residues. Germline trimming cut 1 base from V and 2 bases from J; bases unmatched to any gene: 0. The germline CDR1 and CDR2 sequences are MGHRA and YSYEKL. CDR3 DNA: TGCGCCAGCAGCCAAGGGGACAGGGCCTACGAGCAGTACTTC. Amino acid sequence: CASSQGDRAYEQYF.

V gene TRBV29-1 combines with J gene TRBJ1-2; 7 nucleotides line up with TRBD1. Trimming took 7 bases from V and 6 from J; bases not matched to a gene: 5. CDR3 length: 11 amino acids. The germline V gene has CDR1 SQVTM and CDR2 ANQGSEA. This CDR3 is CSAMTGNGYTF. DNA for the CDR3: TGCAGCGCGATGACAGGGAATGGCTACACCTTC.

This chain joins TRBV5-6 and TRBJ1-1; D remains unclear. This CDR3 region has 12 residues. V dropped 5 bases and J dropped 1 base, with 6 bases sitting between them. Germline V gene lookup returns CDR1 SGHDT and CDR2 YYEEEE. CDR3 sequence reads: CASRRQNTEAFF. The CDR3 DNA reads as TGTGCCAGCAGAAGACAGAACACTGAAGCTTTCTTT.

V is TRBV7-9 and J is TRBJ1-3; TRBD1 might be the D (5 bases). V gave up 7 bases and J gave up 2 bases, with 15 bases separating them. Germline CDR1 SEHNR, CDR2 FQNEAQ (reference sequence). CDR3 length: 15 residues. The DNA for the CDR3 is TGTGCCAGCACCAAGTGGGGGGTTACTGGAAACACCATATATTTT. Translation: CASTKWGVTGNTIYF.

The V and J genes are TRBV4-2 and TRBJ1-6; D remains unclear. CDR1 is LGHNA and CDR2 is YNFKEQ in the germline V gene. CDR3 size: 15 residues. V gave up 4 bases and J gave up 10 bases, with 17 bases separating them. The CDR3 nucleotides read TGTGCCAGCAGCCCGACGGATACCCTAGGCTCACCCCTCCACTTT. Protein: CASSPTDTLGSPLHF.

The rearrangement uses TRBV28 and TRBJ1-5; the D is unclear. The V and J ends lost 3 bases and 2 bases respectively, with 11 bases between them. Per germline, CDR1 MDHEN and CDR2 SYDVKM. CDR3 length: 15 amino acids. CDR3 residues: CASSLGRTGNQPQHF. In DNA, the CDR3 is TGTGCCAGCAGTTTGGGCAGAACTGGCAATCAGCCCCAGCATTTT.

The V gene is TRBV24-1, the J gene TRBJ1-4, with D unclear. Looked up from germline, CDR1 is KGHDR and CDR2 is SFDVKD. Trimming removed 12 bases at V and 3 bases at J, with 16 bases between. The CDR3 extends over 14 amino acids. CDR3 protein: CARPLLQANEKLFF. The CDR3 nucleotides read TGTGCCCGGCCGTTGTTGCAGGCTAATGAAAAACTGTTTTTT.

J is TRBJ1-6 and V is TRBV19; TRBD1 might be the D (5 bases). In germline, CDR1 is LNHDA, CDR2 SQIVND (reference sequence). The V end was cut by 4 bases, the J end by 8 bases, with 18 bases between. The CDR3 totals 16 residues. The CDR3 nucleotides read TGTGCCAGTAGTAGACGTTACGGACAACTGGATTCACCCCTCCACTTT. It specifies CASSRRYGQLDSPLHF.

The chain employs TRBV14 and TRBJ1-4, with D unresolved. The CDR3 runs 16 residues. Trimming stripped 4 bases from V and 7 bases from J, with 19 bases between. Germline CDR1 reads SGHDN; CDR2 reads FVKESK. As DNA, the CDR3 is TGTGCCAGCAGCCGACGGGGTTGGCAACTGGGTGAAAAACTGTTTTTT. It encodes CASSRRGWQLGEKLFF.

The V and J genes are TRBV6-2 or TRBV6-3 and TRBJ1-1; weak D call: TRBD1 (6 bases). CDR1 MNHEY and CDR2 SVGEGT come from the germline V gene. Trimming shortened V by 5 bases and J by 6 bases, and 19 bases separated the two germline ends. The CDR3 has 15 amino acids. The CDR3 reads CASSNLGTGKAEAFF. In DNA, the CDR3 is TGTGCCAGCAGTAACCTCGGTACAGGGAAGGCTGAAGCTTTCTTT.

The CDR3 here is CASSSQGRGYTF. The CDR3 DNA is TGTGCCAGCAGTTCACAGGGTCGCGGCTACACCTTC. The rearrangement uses TRBV6-5 and TRBJ1-2, with TRBD1 as a possible D gene (6 bases). The CDR3 consists of 12 residues. Germline V gene data show CDR1 as MNHEY and CDR2 as SVGAGI. Trimming stripped 4 bases from V and 8 bases from J, with 11 bases between.

This chain links TRBV28 with TRBJ1-5; perhaps TRBD1 as D (5 bases). Germline CDR1 is MDHEN and CDR2 is SYDVKM. The CDR3 covers 14 residues. V was pared by 5 bases and J by 8 bases, with 16 bases between. The CDR3 here is CASSPPEGREPQHF. The CDR3 DNA sequence: TGTGCCAGCAGTCCTCCCGAGGGGAGGGAGCCCCAGCATTTT.

In its sample, this clone was seen once. The chain carries TRBV5-1 and TRBJ1-4; 7 bases agree with TRBD1. Looked up from germline, CDR1 is SGHRS and CDR2 is YFSETQ. After removal of 3 bases from V and 5 bases from J, the junction contained 7 bases not matched to a gene. The CDR3 is 15 amino acids. The CDR3 protein is CASSYGGQLNEKLFF. The CDR3 DNA reads as TGCGCCAGCAGCTATGGGGGACAGCTGAATGAAAAACTGTTTTTT.